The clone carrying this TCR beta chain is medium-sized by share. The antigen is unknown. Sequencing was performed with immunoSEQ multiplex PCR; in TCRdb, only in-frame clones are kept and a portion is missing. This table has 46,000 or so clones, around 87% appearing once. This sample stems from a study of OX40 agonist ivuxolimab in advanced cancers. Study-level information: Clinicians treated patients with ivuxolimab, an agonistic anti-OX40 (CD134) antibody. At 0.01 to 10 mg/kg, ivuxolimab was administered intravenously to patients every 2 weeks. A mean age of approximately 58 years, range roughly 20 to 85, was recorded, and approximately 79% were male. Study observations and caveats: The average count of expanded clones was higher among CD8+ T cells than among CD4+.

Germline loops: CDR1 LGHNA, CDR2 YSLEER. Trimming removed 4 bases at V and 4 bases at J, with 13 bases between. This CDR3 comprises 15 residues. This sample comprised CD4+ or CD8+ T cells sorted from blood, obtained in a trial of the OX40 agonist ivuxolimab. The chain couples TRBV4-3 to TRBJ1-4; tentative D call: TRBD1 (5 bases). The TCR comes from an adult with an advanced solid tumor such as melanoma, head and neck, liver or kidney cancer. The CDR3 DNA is TGCGCCAGCAGCCCTCACCGGGACGGTAATGAAAAACTGTTTTTT. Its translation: CASSPHRDGNEKLFF.